This TCR beta chain was identified during a study of blood T cell repertoires in COVID-19. Overall study context: COVID-19 samples collected from the United States, Italy and Spain covered acute and convalescent phases. From T cells, B-cell-depleted T cells, or PBMCs came the material, which was cDNA or gDNA.

Produced via immunoSEQ multiplex PCR; TCRdb's table is partial and in-frame only. This sample has a few hundred thousand clones; roughly 87% occur once, and the top ten carry approximately 5.2%. Sequenced: PBMCs or T cells enriched from blood (not recorded which). The sequence was obtained from a woman under 40 who had recovered from COVID-19.

CDR3 sequence reads: CAWRRGGGPSLLYEQYF. Written as DNA, the CDR3 is TGTGCCTGGAGAAGGGGCGGGGGTCCCTCTCTGTTGTACGAGCAGTACTTC. The chain has TRBV30 and TRBJ2-7; the match to TRBD2 covers 7 bases. The V gene's germline CDR1 is GTSNPN and CDR2 SVGIG (reference sequence). Unmatched junction bases numbered 18, after V lost 3 bases and J lost 4 bases. The CDR3 has 17 amino acids. The variable domain in full, completed from reference TRBV30 and TRBJ2-7, reads SQTIHQWPATLVQPVGSPLSLECTVEGTSNPNLYWYRQAAGRGLQLLFYSVGIGQISSEVPQNLSASRPQDRQFILSSKKLLLSDSGFYLCAWRRGGGPSLLYEQYFGPGTRLTVT.